A selection of T cell receptor beta chains follows, all from one sample in a study of T-cell memory formation after mild COVID-19. TCRdb re-analysed the 5' RACE reads in MiXCR, keeping a single row per CDR3 protein. This table holds about 290,000 distinct CDR3 sequences, about 16% found once. The source material was PBMCs or a T cell subset sorted from them (not recorded which). The receptors here all came from a man between 18 and 35 years old who had mild COVID-19 (a few samples of this study predate the infection). Cell type and time point are not known. The conserved cysteine and the conserved F or W are not part of the CDR3 here. The order of the fields is V gene, J gene, CDR3 protein.

>TRBV7-2|TRBJ2-1
ASSSTGTGVNEQF
>TRBV28|TRBJ1-2
ASSFLPPRGYT
>TRBV4-1|TRBJ2-6
ASSQLPWGNGANVLT
>TRBV5-1|TRBJ2-3
ASSIYSGTPVSTDTQY
>TRBV20-1|TRBJ2-1
SASLASGGAAEQF
>TRBV20-1|TRBJ2-3
SAREHSGGADTQY
>TRBV7-6|TRBJ2-3
ASSSGVRTDTQY
>TRBV28|TRBJ1-2
ASRSLGSGDYGYT
>TRBV12-3/TRBV12-4|TRBJ1-1
ASSLARQGGSGAF
>TRBV6-2/TRBV6-3|TRBJ2-3
ASSSKSTDTQY
>TRBV7-2|TRBJ2-1
ASSSPDRTSGSGRNEQF
>TRBV2|TRBJ1-5
ASSVGRENQPQH
>TRBV6-2/TRBV6-3|TRBJ2-4
ASTLATKNIQY
>TRBV29-1|TRBJ1-1
SVDRVLTNTEAF
>TRBV7-9|TRBJ2-2
ASSNSGVPGGELF
>TRBV20-1|TRBJ1-2
SARAWTVEGGYT
>TRBV28|TRBJ1-4
ASRTGEKLF
>TRBV28|TRBJ2-2
ASSVQGAGSGELF
>TRBV3-1|TRBJ2-3
ASSPRERLADTQY
>TRBV6-6|TRBJ1-3
ASSYMQGATGNTIY
>TRBV7-9|TRBJ1-1
AIWGKNTEAF
>TRBV10-3|TRBJ2-7
AISESEQGAIEQY
>TRBV29-1|TRBJ2-2
SVDFMNTGELF
>TRBV5-1|TRBJ2-3
ASSSDFGASTDTQY
>TRBV24-1|TRBJ2-2
ATSVSRTSTGELF
>TRBV5-7|TRBJ2-5
ASSGPWAAKETQY
>TRBV5-1|TRBJ2-3
ASSLTDARFPDTQY
>TRBV11-2|TRBJ2-2
ASRWTGTNTGELF
>TRBV4-2|TRBJ1-5
ASSQDWSNNQPQH
>TRBV20-1|TRBJ2-3
SARDAAGTDTQY
>TRBV15|TRBJ2-1
ATSTATNEQF
>TRBV6-5|TRBJ1-4
ASSYDLNEKLF
>TRBV7-9|TRBJ2-1
ASSRTGSSEQF
>TRBV20-1|TRBJ1-5
SATRQGWQPQH
>TRBV4-2|TRBJ2-1
ASSPNPVSYNEQF
>TRBV7-2|TRBJ2-3
ASSSTSGGRADTQY
>TRBV27|TRBJ2-5
ASRLEETQY
>TRBV25-1|TRBJ2-3
AGGQGDTQY
>TRBV2|TRBJ2-5
ASSGVLGVHQETQY
>TRBV12-3/TRBV12-4|TRBJ2-5
ASSPYGGTKTQY
>TRBV20-1|TRBJ1-2
SARGDPYGYT
>TRBV7-9|TRBJ1-1
ASSSLNGNTEAF
>TRBV12-5|TRBJ1-1
ASGLTRAGHHTEAF